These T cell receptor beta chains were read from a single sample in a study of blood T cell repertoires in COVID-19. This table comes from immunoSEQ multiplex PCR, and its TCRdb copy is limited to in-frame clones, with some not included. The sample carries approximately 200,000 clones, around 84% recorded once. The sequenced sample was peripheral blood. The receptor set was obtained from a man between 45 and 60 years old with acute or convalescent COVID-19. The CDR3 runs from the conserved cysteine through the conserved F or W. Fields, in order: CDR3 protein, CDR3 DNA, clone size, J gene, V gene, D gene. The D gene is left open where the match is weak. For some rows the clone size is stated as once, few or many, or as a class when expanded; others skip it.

CASRLKGQGIGKLFF TGTGCCAGCAGACTAAAGGGACAGGGGATAGGCAAACTGTTTTTT NA TRBJ1-4 TRBV27 TRBD1
CASSMAGGNSPLHF TGTGCCAGTAGTATGGCCGGGGGGAATTCACCCCTCCACTTT NA TRBJ1-6 TRBV19 NA
CASGLGKGLDEQFF TGTGCTAGTGGTTTGGGGAAGGGACTGGATGAGCAGTTCTTC NA TRBJ2-1 TRBV12-5 NA
CASSSQPGQGGPQHF TGTGCCAGCAGTTCTCAACCGGGACAGGGGGGGCCCCAGCATTTT once TRBJ1-5 TRBV6-5 TRBD1
CASSPWGQAFF TGTGCCAGCAGTCCCTGGGGGCAAGCTTTCTTT NA TRBJ1-1 TRBV2 NA
CASSLRTSGGAEQYF TGTGCCAGCAGCCTACGTACTAGCGGGGGAGCCGAGCAGTACTTC NA TRBJ2-7 TRBV9 TRBD2
CASTGGGGVNTEAFF TGTGCCAGCACGGGTGGGGGGGGAGTGAACACTGAAGCTTTCTTT NA TRBJ1-1 TRBV6-5 NA
CASSLGSSGANVLTF TGTGCCAGCAGCTTGGGGAGCTCTGGGGCCAACGTCCTGACTTTC NA TRBJ2-6 TRBV5-5 NA
CASSINYEQYF TGTGCCAGCAGCATCAACTACGAGCAGTACTTC NA TRBJ2-7 TRBV11-2 NA
CASSIRGGDQPQHF TGTGCCAGTAGTATACGAGGGGGTGATCAGCCCCAGCATTTT NA TRBJ1-5 TRBV19 NA
CASSLEGGGALGYTF TGTGCCAGCAGCTTGGAAGGTGGAGGGGCTCTTGGCTACACCTTC NA TRBJ1-2 TRBV5-4 NA
CASSTGLINSPLHF TGTGCCAGCAGCACGGGACTGATAAATTCACCCCTCCACTTT NA TRBJ1-6 TRBV9 NA
CASSQDVVGQGGRGGEAFF TGCGCCAGCAGCCAAGATGTTGTGGGACAGGGGGGAAGGGGCGGTGAAGCTTTCTTT NA TRBJ1-1 TRBV4-1 TRBD1
CASSQGQPPYGYTF TGTGCCAGCAGCCAAGGACAGCCCCCCTATGGCTACACCTTC few TRBJ1-2 TRBV3-1/TRBV3-2 NA
CASSYGQGQETQYF TGTGCCAGCAGCTACGGACAGGGGCAAGAGACCCAGTACTTC NA TRBJ2-5 TRBV6-5 TRBD1
CASSSRDRASNQPQHF TGTGCCAGCAGTTCCAGGGACAGGGCTAGCAATCAGCCCCAGCATTTT NA TRBJ1-5 TRBV6-6 TRBD1
CASSPYDGAGGGYTF TGTGCCAGCAGCCCTTACGATGGCGCGGGTGGTGGCTACACCTTC NA TRBJ1-2 TRBV7-9 NA
CSASPGGDYGYTF TGCAGTGCTAGTCCGGGTGGAGACTATGGCTACACCTTC NA TRBJ1-2 TRBV20-1 NA
CASSEIRGVGELFF TGCGCCAGCAGTGAGATCCGGGGAGTCGGGGAGCTGTTTTTT NA TRBJ2-2 TRBV10-1 NA
CASGKAAGGRNEQFF TGTGCCAGCGGTAAGGCAGCGGGGGGGCGGAATGAGCAGTTCTTC NA TRBJ2-1 TRBV2 TRBD2